Detailed here is one T cell receptor beta chain. Its antigen remains unidentified. The sample originates from a study of blood T cells in healthy people across ages. Study-wide points: Long-lived and aged donors differed, with more naive CD4+ cells and higher diversity in the long-lived.

PBMCs were isolated at a quantity of at least 6 million per sample. A second PCR of roughly 7 to 11 cycles used a sample-barcoded 5' primer and a J-beta primer mix. The template-switch adaptor, which had 12 random nucleotides, put a tag on each cDNA molecule. Each single sample gave us at least 2.5 million CDR3-containing paired-end reads. TCRdb re-called the 5' RACE reads through MiXCR, storing one row per CDR3 protein. This table has over 1.5 million distinct CDR3 sequences, approximately 50% appearing once. The CDR3 totals 12 residues. Looked up from germline, CDR1 is WSHSY and CDR2 is SAAADI. The ends lost 11 bases at V and 6 bases at J; junction bases unmatched: 9.

The chain has TRBV10-2 and TRBJ1-2, with 7 bases fitting TRBD1. The sample taken for sequencing was blood. The source is a woman aged 40 to 50 in good health. CDR3 amino acids: CAYRQGNDGYTF. The CDR3 DNA reads TGCGCCTATCGACAGGGAAACGATGGCTACACCTTC.